The present TCR beta chain was sequenced within a study of vaccination and CD4 T cells after COVID-19. The assay that was used to sequence DNA from cultured CD4+ T cells was the Oncomine TCR Beta short-read assay. One entry per CDR3 protein, called by TCRdb with MiXCR from the PCR reads. The sample has approximately 13,000 distinct CDR3 sequences, 25% to 35% seen once; the top ten hold over 15%. Deletions cut 4 bases from V and 4 bases from J, with 13 bases between. This CDR3 comprises 14 residues. The germline V gene has CDR1 LNHDA and CDR2 SQIVND (reference sequence). This sample's treatment: approximately nine-day PBMC culture with coronavirus spike peptide pools or control peptides (ViraFEST assay). Comments on this clonotype: Its specificity is unknown.

The chain combines TRBV19 with TRBJ1-2; no firm D call. Specimen: cultured CD4+ T cells from blood. The source is a human donor with COVID-19. CDR3 nucleotide sequence: TGTGCCAGTAGTACCGCAGAATCCTTCTATGGCTACACCTTC. Translated, it gives CASSTAESFYGYTF.